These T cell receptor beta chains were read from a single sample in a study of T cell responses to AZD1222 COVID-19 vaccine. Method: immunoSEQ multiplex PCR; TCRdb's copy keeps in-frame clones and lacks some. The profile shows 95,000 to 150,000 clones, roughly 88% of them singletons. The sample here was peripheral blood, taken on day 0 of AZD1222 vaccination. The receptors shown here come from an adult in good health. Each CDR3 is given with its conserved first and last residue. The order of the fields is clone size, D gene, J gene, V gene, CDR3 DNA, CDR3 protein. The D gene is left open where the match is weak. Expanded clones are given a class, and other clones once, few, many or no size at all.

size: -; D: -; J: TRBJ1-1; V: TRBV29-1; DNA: TGCAGCGTCGGTCGTGAAGCTTTCTTT; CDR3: CSVGREAFF
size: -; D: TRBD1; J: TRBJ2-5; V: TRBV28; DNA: TGTGCCACCCTGGGACAGGTCGAGACCCAGTACTTC; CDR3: CATLGQVETQYF
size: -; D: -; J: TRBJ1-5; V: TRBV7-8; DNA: TGTGCCAGCAGCCCGGAAGGGATAACCTTTAGCAATCAGCCCCAGCATTTT; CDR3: CASSPEGITFSNQPQHF
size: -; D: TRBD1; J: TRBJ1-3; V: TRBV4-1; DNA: TGCGCCAGCAGCCAAGGGACAGGGGGCGCTGGAAACACCATATATTTT; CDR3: CASSQGTGGAGNTIYF
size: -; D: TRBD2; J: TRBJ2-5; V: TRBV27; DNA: TGTGCCAGCAGTTTAGGCCTGGTGGGAGGGCCGGAGGAGACCCAGTACTTC; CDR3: CASSLGLVGGPEETQYF
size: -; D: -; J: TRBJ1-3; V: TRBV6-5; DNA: TGTGCCAGCAGTCCTACCAGTTTATCTGGAAACACCATATATTTT; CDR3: CASSPTSLSGNTIYF
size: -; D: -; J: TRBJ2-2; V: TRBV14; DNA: TGTGCCAGCAGCCCCGTTAGCGGGGAGCTGTTTTTT; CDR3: CASSPVSGELFF
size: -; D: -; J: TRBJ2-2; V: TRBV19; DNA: TGTGCCAGTAGTATAGCGTCCGGAAACACCGGGGAGCTGTTTTTT; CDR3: CASSIASGNTGELFF
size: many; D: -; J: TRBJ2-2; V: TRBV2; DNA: TGTGCCAGCAGTGAAGCGAGGAACACCGGGGAGCTGTTTTTT; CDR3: CASSEARNTGELFF
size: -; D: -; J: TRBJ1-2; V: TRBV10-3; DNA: TGTGCCATCAGGCCCCGACAGATCGCTAACTATGGCTACACCTTC; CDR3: CAIRPRQIANYGYTF
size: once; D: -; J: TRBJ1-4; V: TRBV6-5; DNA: TGTGCCAGCAGCGGGGGGAGGGGGAGTGAAAAACTGTTTTTT; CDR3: CASSGGRGSEKLFF
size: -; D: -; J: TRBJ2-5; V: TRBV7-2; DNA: TGTGCCAGCAGCCTTGGTGGCAGGGTGGAAGAGACCCAGTACTTC; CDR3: CASSLGGRVEETQYF
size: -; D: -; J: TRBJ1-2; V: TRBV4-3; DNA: TGCGCCAGCAGCCAAGATTCAACTAACTATGGCTACACCTTC; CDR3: CASSQDSTNYGYTF
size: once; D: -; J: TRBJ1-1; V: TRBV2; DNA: TGTACCAGCAGAGGTCAGGATGGGCGTGAAGCTTTCTTT; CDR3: CTSRGQDGREAFF
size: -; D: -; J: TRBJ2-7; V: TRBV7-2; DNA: TGTGCCAGCAGCTTAGGCAGTACCTACGAGCAGTACTTC; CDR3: CASSLGSTYEQYF
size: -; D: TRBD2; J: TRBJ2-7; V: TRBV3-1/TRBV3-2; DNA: TGTGCCAGCAGCAGGACTAGCGGGGGATACGAGCAGTACTTC; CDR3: CASSRTSGGYEQYF
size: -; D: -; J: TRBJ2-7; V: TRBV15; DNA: TGTGCCACCAGCAGAGATTTGGAGCAGTACTTC; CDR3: CATSRDLEQYF
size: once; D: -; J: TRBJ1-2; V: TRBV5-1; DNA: TGCGCCAGCAGCTTGGGGGGAGGAAACTATGGCTACACCTTC; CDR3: CASSLGGGNYGYTF
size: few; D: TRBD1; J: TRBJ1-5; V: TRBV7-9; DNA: TGTGCCAGCAGCCCGGGACAGTACCAGCCCCAGCATTTT; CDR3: CASSPGQYQPQHF
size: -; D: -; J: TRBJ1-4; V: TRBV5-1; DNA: TGCGCCAGCAGCTCCCTGGCGTCCGGAAAACTGTTTTTT; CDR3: CASSSLASGKLFF
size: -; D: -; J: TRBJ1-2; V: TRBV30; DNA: TGTGCCTGGAGGTGGACCGTGGGCTACACCTTC; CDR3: CAWRWTVGYTF
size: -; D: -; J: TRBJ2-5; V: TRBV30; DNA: TGTGCCTGGGGGGACTTGGAAGAGACCCAGTACTTC; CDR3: CAWGDLEETQYF
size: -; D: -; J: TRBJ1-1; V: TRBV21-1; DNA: TGTGCCAGCACTCCCCGGGACAGGGGGCCTCTGAACACTGAAGCTTTCTTT; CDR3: CASTPRDRGPLNTEAFF
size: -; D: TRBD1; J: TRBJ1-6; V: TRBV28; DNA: TGTGCCAGCAGGGCCGGGACAGGGAATTCACCCCTCCACTTT; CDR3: CASRAGTGNSPLHF
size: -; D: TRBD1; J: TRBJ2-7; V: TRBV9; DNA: TGTGCCAGCAGCGTAGGGCTCGGGCGGACTTCAGGGGGCTACGAGCAGTACTTC; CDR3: CASSVGLGRTSGGYEQYF